This T cell receptor beta chain was observed in a study of blood T cell repertoires in COVID-19. Data came from immunoSEQ multiplex PCR; TCRdb stores just in-frame clones and leaves some out. The data show over 110,000 clones, less than 80% seen once. V trimming: 0 bases; J trimming: 4 bases; junction bases outside the gene matches: 10. Germline V CDR1 and CDR2: SGHRS, YFSETQ. CDR3 size: 17 residues. The chain links TRBV5-1 to TRBJ2-3; 8 bases are shared with TRBD2. The sequencing sample was made of peripheral blood. This TCR was sampled from a man aged 55 to 70 with acute or convalescent COVID-19. The chain's CDR3 is CASSLAASGSKADTQYF. CDR3 sequence (DNA): TGCGCCAGCAGCTTGGCCGCAAGCGGGAGTAAGGCAGATACGCAGTATTTT.